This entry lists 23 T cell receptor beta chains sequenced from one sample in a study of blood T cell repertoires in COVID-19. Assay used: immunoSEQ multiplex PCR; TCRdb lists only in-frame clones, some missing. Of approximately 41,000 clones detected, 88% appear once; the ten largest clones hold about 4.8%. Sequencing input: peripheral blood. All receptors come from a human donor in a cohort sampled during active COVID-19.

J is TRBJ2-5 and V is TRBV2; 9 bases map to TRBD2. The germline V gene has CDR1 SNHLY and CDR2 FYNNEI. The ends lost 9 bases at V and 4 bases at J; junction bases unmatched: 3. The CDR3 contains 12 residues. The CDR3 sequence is CASMRGGETQYF. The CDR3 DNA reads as TGTGCCAGTATGCGGGGGGGAGAGACCCAGTACTTC.

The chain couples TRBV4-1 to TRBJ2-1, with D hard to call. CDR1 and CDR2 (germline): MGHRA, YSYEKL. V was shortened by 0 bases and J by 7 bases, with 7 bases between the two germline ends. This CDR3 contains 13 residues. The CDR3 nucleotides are TGCGCCAGCAGCCAAGATCGTTTTAATGAGCAGTTCTTC. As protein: CASSQDRFNEQFF.

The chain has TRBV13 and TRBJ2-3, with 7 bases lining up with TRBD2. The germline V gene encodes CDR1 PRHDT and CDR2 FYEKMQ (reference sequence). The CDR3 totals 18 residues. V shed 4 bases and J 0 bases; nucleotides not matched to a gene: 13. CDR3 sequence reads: CASSSPRASGFSTDTQYF. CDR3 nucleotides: TGTGCCAGCAGCTCGCCTCGGGCTAGCGGATTTAGCACAGATACGCAGTATTTT.

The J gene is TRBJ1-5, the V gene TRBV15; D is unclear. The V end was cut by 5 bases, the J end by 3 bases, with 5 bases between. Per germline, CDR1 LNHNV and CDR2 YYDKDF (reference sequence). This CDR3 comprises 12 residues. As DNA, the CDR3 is TGTGCCACCAGCGAGTACAATCAGCCCCAGCATTTT. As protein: CATSEYNQPQHF.

The CDR3 loop is CASSPGTSGQNEQFF. The CDR3 DNA reads TGTGCCAGCAGTCCAGGGACTAGCGGACAAAATGAGCAGTTCTTC. The J gene is TRBJ2-1, the V gene TRBV27; TRBD2 aligns across 11 bases. Per the germline V gene, CDR1 is MNHEY and CDR2 is SMNVEV (reference sequence). The ends lost 5 bases at V and 7 bases at J; junction bases unmatched: 7. The CDR3 runs to 15 residues.

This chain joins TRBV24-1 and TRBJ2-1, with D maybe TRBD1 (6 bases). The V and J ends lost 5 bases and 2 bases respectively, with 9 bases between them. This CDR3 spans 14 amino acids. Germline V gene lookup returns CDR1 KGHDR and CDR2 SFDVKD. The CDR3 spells CATSVWDTYNEQFF. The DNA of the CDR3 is TGTGCCACCAGTGTGTGGGACACCTACAATGAGCAGTTCTTC.

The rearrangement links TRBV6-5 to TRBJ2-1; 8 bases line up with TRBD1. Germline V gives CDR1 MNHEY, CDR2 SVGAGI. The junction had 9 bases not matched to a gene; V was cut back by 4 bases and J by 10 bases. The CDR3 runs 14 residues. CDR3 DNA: TGTGCCAGCAGTTCCGGGACAGGTTCCACGGAGCAGTTCTTC. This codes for CASSSGTGSTEQFF.

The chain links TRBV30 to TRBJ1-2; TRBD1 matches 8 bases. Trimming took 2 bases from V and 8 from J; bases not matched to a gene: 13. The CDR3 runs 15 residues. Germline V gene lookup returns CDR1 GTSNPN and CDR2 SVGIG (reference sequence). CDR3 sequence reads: CAWSFQDRGTAGYTF. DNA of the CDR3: TGTGCCTGGAGTTTCCAAGACAGGGGCACGGCAGGCTACACCTTC. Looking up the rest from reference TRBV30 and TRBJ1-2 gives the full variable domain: SQTIHQWPATLVQPVGSPLSLECTVEGTSNPNLYWYRQAAGRGLQLLFYSVGIGQISSEVPQNLSASRPQDRQFILSSKKLLLSDSGFYLCAWSFQDRGTAGYTFGSGTRLTVV.

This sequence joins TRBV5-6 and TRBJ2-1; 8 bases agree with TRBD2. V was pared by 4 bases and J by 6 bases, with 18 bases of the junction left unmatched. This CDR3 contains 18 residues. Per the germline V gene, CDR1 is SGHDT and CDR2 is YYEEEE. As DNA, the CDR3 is TGTGCCAGCAGCCCACTAAAAACCCGCGGGAGGTCCCGCAATGAGCAGTTCTTC. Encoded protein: CASSPLKTRGRSRNEQFF.

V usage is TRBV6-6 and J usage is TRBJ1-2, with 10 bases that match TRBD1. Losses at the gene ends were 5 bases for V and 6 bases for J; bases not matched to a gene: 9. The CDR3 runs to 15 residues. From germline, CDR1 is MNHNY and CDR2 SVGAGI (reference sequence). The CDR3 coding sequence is TGTGCCAGCAGTCGATCGGACAGGGGGGATAATGGCTACACCTTC. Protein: CASSRSDRGDNGYTF.

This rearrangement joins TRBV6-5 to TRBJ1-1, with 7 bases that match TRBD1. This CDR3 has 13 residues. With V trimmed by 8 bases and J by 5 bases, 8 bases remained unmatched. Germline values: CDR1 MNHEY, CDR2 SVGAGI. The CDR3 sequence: CASFERGRTEAFF. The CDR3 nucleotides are TGTGCCAGCTTTGAAAGGGGGCGAACTGAAGCTTTCTTT.

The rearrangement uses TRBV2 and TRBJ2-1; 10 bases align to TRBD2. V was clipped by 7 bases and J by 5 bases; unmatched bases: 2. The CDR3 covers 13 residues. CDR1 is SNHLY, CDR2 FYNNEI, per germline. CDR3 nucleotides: TGTGCCAGCATACTAGCGGGGCACAATGAGCAGTTCTTC. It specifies CASILAGHNEQFF.

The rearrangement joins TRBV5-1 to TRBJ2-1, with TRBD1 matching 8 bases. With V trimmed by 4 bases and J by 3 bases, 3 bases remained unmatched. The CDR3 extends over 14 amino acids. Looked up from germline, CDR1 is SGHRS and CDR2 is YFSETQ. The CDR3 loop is CASSTGQGYNEQFF. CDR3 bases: TGCGCCAGCAGCACCGGACAGGGCTACAATGAGCAGTTCTTC.

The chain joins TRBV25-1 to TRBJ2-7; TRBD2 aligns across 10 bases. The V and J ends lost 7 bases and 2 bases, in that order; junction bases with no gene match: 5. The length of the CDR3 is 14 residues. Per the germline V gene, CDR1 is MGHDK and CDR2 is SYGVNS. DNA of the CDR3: TGTGCCAGCATCGGACTAGCGGTTCCCTACGAGCAGTACTTC. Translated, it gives CASIGLAVPYEQYF.

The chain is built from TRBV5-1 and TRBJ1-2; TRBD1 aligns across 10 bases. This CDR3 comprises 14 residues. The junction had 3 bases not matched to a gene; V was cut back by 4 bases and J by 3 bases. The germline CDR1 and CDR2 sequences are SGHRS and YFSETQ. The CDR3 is CASSNGQGDYGYTF. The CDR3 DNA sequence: TGCGCCAGCAGCAACGGACAGGGGGACTATGGCTACACCTTC.

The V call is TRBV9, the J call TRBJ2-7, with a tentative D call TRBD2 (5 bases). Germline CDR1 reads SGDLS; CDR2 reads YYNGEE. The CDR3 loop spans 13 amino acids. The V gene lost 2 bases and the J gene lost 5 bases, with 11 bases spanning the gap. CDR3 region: CASSVAGVNEQYF. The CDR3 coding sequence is TGTGCCAGCAGCGTCGCCGGGGTCAACGAGCAGTACTTC.

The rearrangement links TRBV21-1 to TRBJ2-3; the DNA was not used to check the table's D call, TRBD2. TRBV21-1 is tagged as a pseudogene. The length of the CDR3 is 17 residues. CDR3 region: CASSSHPTSVSTDTQYF. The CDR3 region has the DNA TGTGCCAGCAGCAGCCACCCCACTAGCGTTAGCACAGATACGCAGTATTTT.

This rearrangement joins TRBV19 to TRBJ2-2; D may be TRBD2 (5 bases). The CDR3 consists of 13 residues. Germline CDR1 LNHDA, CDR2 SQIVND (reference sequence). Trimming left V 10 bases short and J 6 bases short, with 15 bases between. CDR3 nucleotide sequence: TGTGCCACCTCGACCAGCGGTGCCGGGGAGCTGTTTTTT. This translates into CATSTSGAGELFF.

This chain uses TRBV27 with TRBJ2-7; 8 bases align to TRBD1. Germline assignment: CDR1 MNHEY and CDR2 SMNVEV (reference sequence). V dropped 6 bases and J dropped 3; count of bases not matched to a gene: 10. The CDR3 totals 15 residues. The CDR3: CASRAGGYAFYEQYF. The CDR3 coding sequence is TGTGCCAGCAGAGCAGGGGGCTACGCCTTCTACGAGCAGTACTTC.

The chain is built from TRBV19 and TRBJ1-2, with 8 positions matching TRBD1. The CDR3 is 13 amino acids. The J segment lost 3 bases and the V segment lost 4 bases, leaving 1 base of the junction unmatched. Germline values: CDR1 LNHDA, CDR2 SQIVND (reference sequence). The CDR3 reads CASSRDRHYGYTF. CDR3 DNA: TGTGCCAGTAGTAGGGACAGGCACTATGGCTACACCTTC.

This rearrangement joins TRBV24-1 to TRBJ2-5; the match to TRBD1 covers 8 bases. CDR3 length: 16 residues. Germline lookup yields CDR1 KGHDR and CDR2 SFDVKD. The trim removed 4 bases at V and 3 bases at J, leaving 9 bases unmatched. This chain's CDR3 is CATSDLMTGEKETQYF. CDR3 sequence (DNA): TGTGCCACCAGTGACCTCATGACAGGGGAAAAAGAGACCCAGTACTTC.

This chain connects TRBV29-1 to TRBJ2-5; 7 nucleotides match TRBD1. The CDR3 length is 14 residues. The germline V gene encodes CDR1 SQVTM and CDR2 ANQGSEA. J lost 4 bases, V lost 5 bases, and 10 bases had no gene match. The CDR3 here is CSVLRGGEGETQYF. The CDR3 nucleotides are TGCAGCGTTTTAAGAGGGGGCGAGGGAGAGACCCAGTACTTC. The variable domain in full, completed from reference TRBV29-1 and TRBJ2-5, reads SAVISQKPSRDICQRGTSLTIQCQVDSQVTMMFWYRQQPGQSLTLIATANQGSEATYESGFVIDKFPISRPNLTFSTLTVSNMSPEDSSIYLCSVLRGGEGETQYFGPGTRLLVL.

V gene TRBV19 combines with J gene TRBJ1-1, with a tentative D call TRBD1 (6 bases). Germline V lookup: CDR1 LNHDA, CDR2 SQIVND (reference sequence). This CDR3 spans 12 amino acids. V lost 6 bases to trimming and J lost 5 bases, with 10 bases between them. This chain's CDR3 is CASRATGTEAFF. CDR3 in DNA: TGTGCCAGTAGGGCTACAGGGACTGAAGCTTTCTTT. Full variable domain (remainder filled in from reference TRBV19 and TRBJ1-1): DGGITQSPKYLFRKEGQNVTLSCEQNLNHDAMYWYRQDPGQGLRLIYYSQIVNDFQKGDIAEGYSVSREKKESFPLTVTSAQKNPTAFYLCASRATGTEAFFGQGTRLTVV.